The 18 T cell receptor beta chains listed next were all sequenced from one sample in a study of blood T cell repertoires in COVID-19. The method was immunoSEQ multiplex PCR; TCRdb's version includes in-frame clones alone and lacks a portion of them. The sample comprises about 300,000 clones, around 86% of which are singletons, and over 9.5% rests with the top ten. The sequenced sample consisted of PBMCs or T cells enriched from blood (not recorded which). The receptors here all came from a woman younger than 35 who had recovered from COVID-19.

CDR3: CASSLLRNTIYF. CDR3 nucleotides: TGTGCCAGCAGCCTCCTCCGAAACACCATATATTTT. The V call is TRBV13, the J call TRBJ1-3; D gene ambiguous. This CDR3 spans 12 amino acids. CDR1 and CDR2 (germline): PRHDT, FYEKMQ (reference sequence). Between the trimmed V and J ends, which lost 5 bases and 5 bases, there was a span of 7 bases.

The V and J genes are TRBV7-3 and TRBJ1-1; the D gene is possibly TRBD1 (5 bases). The germline gives CDR1 SGHTA, CDR2 FQGTGA. This CDR3 is built from 15 residues. The V gene lost 0 bases and the J gene lost 0 bases, with 8 bases spanning the gap. Written as DNA, the CDR3 is TGTGCCAGCAGCTTAACAGGGGCGATGAACACTGAAGCTTTCTTT. Its translation: CASSLTGAMNTEAFF.

The chain employs TRBV5-5 and TRBJ1-1; D gene uncertain. CDR1 and CDR2 (germline): SGHKS, YYEKEE (reference sequence). Deletions cut 2 bases from V and 3 bases from J, with 8 bases between. There are 13 residues in the CDR3. CDR3 loop: CASSLLDDTEAFF. The CDR3 DNA reads TGTGCCAGCAGCTTACTTGATGACACTGAAGCTTTCTTT.

J is TRBJ2-3 and V is TRBV9; 8 bases map to TRBD1. There are 16 residues in the CDR3. Trimming cost V 0 bases and J 7 bases; bases outside gene matches: 10. Germline lookup yields CDR1 SGDLS and CDR2 YYNGEE. CDR3 amino acids: CASSVDRTGNSYTQYF. For the CDR3, the DNA is TGTGCCAGCAGCGTAGATCGGACAGGGAATAGTTATACGCAGTATTTT. The variable domain in full, completed from reference TRBV9 and TRBJ2-3, reads DSGVTQTPKHLITATGQRVTLRCSPRSGDLSVYWYQQSLDQGLQFLIQYYNGEERAKGNILERFSAQQFPDLHSELNLSSLELGDSALYFCASSVDRTGNSYTQYFGPGTRLTVL.

The J gene is TRBJ1-1, the V gene TRBV18; D is undetermined. This CDR3 region has 16 residues. V was trimmed by 1 base and J by 4 bases, leaving 16 bases between them. Germline CDR1 KGHSH, CDR2 LQKENI. The CDR3 spells CASSPLSDAIRTEAFF. Written as DNA, the CDR3 is TGTGCCAGCTCACCACTCTCTGATGCGATTCGCACTGAAGCTTTCTTT. The full variable domain, completed using reference TRBV18 and TRBJ1-1, is NAGVMQNPRHLVRRRGQEARLRCSPMKGHSHVYWYRQLPEEGLKFMVYLQKENIIDESGMPKERFSAEFPKEGPSILRIQQVVRGDSAAYFCASSPLSDAIRTEAFFGQGTRLTVV.

The chain employs TRBV10-3 and TRBJ1-4; D is unclear. CDR3 length: 15 amino acids. CDR1 and CDR2 from the germline V gene are ENHRY and SYGVKD. Trimming removed 2 bases at V and 1 base at J, with 8 bases between. As DNA, the CDR3 is TGTGCCATCAGTGAGGCGGAGGGAACTAATGAAAAACTGTTTTTT. Protein sequence: CAISEAEGTNEKLFF.

The chain carries TRBV3-1 (or the pseudogene TRBV3-2) and TRBJ1-2; 10 nucleotides match TRBD1. This CDR3 comprises 19 residues. V lost 0 bases, J lost 5 bases, and 15 bases stayed unmatched. The V gene's germline CDR1 is LGHDT and CDR2 YNNKEL (reference sequence). This CDR3 reads CASSQDWELGDRGFYGYTF. The CDR3 region has the DNA TGTGCCAGCAGCCAAGATTGGGAATTGGGGGACAGGGGATTTTATGGCTACACCTTC.

The chain combines TRBV5-1 with TRBJ1-2; the match to TRBD1 covers 11 bases. This CDR3 spans 16 amino acids. Germline loops: CDR1 SGHRS, CDR2 YFSETQ. Trimming removed 1 base from V and 8 bases from J; junction bases left unmatched: 10. CDR3 nucleotide sequence: TGCGCCAGCAGCTTGAGGACAGGGGGCGCGGGTGGCGGCTACACCTTC. It codes for CASSLRTGGAGGGYTF.

CDR3 amino acids: CASSPGQGAYHGAFF. Written as DNA, the CDR3 is TGTGCCAGCAGCCCAGGACAGGGGGCTTACCACGGGGCTTTCTTT. The chain employs TRBV7-3 and TRBJ1-1, with 11 bases lining up with TRBD1. The CDR3 is 15 residues long. V trimming: 5 bases; J trimming: 11 bases; junction bases outside the gene matches: 13. Per germline, CDR1 SGHTA and CDR2 FQGTGA.

The chain uses TRBV9 and TRBJ2-1; 7 nucleotides line up with TRBD2. CDR1 and CDR2 from the germline V gene are SGDLS and YYNGEE. V lost 0 bases and J lost 5; bases outside the gene matches: 5. The CDR3 is 15 residues long. CDR3 loop: CASSVDGRQDNEQFF. The CDR3 nucleotides read TGTGCCAGCAGCGTAGACGGGAGGCAAGACAATGAGCAGTTCTTC.

The chain couples TRBV6-5 to TRBJ1-6; possibly TRBD1 for D (6 bases). Germline values: CDR1 MNHEY, CDR2 SVGAGI. The CDR3 has 14 residues. V dropped 6 bases and J dropped 5 bases, with 11 bases sitting between them. In DNA, the CDR3 is TGTGCCAGCAGACCCGGGACACATAATTCACCCCTCCACTTT. This codes for CASRPGTHNSPLHF.

This clone showed up just a few times. This chain uses TRBV7-9 with TRBJ2-1, with 14 bases identical to TRBD2. Trimming at V came to 3 bases and at J to 10 bases, leaving 8 bases not matched to a gene. CDR3 length equals 16 residues. CDR1 is SEHNR and CDR2 is FQNEAQ in the germline V gene (reference sequence). CDR3 residues: CASSFDATSGGVEQFF. The DNA of the CDR3 is TGTGCCAGCAGCTTCGATGCGACTAGCGGGGGGGTAGAGCAGTTCTTC.

V gene TRBV4-1 combines with J gene TRBJ1-2, with 8 bases fitting TRBD1. V gave up 3 bases and J gave up 7 bases; unmatched junction bases: 7. CDR1 MGHRA and CDR2 YSYEKL come from the germline V gene. The CDR3 runs 14 residues. CDR3 coding DNA: TGCGCCAGCAGCCAGGACAGGGTTTTGGGTGGCTACACCTTC. Translated, it gives CASSQDRVLGGYTF.

The chain joins TRBV28 to TRBJ1-5; D possibly corresponds to TRBD1 (6 bases). The CDR3 length is 13 residues. V shed 6 bases and J shed 3 bases, with 9 bases lying between them. CDR1 and CDR2 from the germline V gene are MDHEN and SYDVKM. CDR3 nucleotide sequence: TGTGCCAGCAGACAGGGAATCAATCAGCCCCAGCATTTT. Its protein is CASRQGINQPQHF.

The V and J genes are TRBV28 and TRBJ2-7; the match to TRBD1 covers 9 bases. The CDR3 consists of 16 residues. J gave up 7 bases and V 3 bases, and 13 bases lay outside the gene matches. The germline CDR1 and CDR2 sequences are MDHEN and SYDVKM. The CDR3, as DNA: TGTGCCAGCAGTTTCGCAGGACAGGGGTCCCTGAGGGAGCAGTACTTC. It codes for CASSFAGQGSLREQYF.

The chain employs TRBV3-1 (or the pseudogene TRBV3-2) and TRBJ1-2, with D uncertain. V gave up 4 bases and J gave up 0 bases, with 12 bases separating them. The CDR3 loop spans 15 amino acids. Germline V gene data show CDR1 as LGHDT and CDR2 as YNNKEL (reference sequence). Written as DNA, the CDR3 is TGTGCCAGCAGCCTACAGCCGGCTTCTAACTATGGCTACACCTTC. It yields the protein CASSLQPASNYGYTF.

This chain connects TRBV7-8 to TRBJ2-6; D may be TRBD2 (5 bases). Trimming pared 1 base from V and 0 bases from J, leaving 13 bases between. This CDR3 comprises 18 residues. Germline assignment: CDR1 SGHVS and CDR2 FQNEAQ. The CDR3 loop reads CASSLVGLDFSGANVLTF. CDR3 sequence (DNA): TGTGCCAGCAGCTTAGTGGGGTTGGACTTCTCTGGGGCCAACGTCCTGACTTTC.

This rearrangement joins TRBV14 to TRBJ2-2; D remains unclear. Trimming cost V 1 base and J 3 bases, with 6 bases left between them. CDR3 length: 14 residues. CDR1 SGHDN and CDR2 FVKESK come from the germline V gene. The CDR3 nucleotides are TGTGCCAGCAGCCAAGTTCGGGACACCGGGGAGCTGTTTTTT. It codes for CASSQVRDTGELFF.